Listed below are T cell receptor beta chains from one sample, sequenced in a study of blood T cell repertoires in COVID-19. TCRdb keeps only in-frame clones here, not all; method: immunoSEQ multiplex PCR. The sample lists 300,000 or so clones, over 80% occurring once. Sequencing input: peripheral blood. The receptors here all came from a woman between 40 and 55 years old with acute or convalescent COVID-19. CDR3s include the opening cysteine and the closing phenylalanine or tryptophan. The order of the fields is CDR3 DNA, CDR3 protein, V gene, D gene, clone size, J gene. The D gene is left open where the match is weak. Size is omitted from some rows. Given values are once, few, many or a class for expanded clones.

cdr3_nt: TGTGCCAGCAGTTACGAGGGACAGCACTATGGCTACACCTTC; cdr3_aa: CASSYEGQHYGYTF; v_call: TRBV6-5; d_call: TRBD1; clone_size: .; j_call: TRBJ1-2
cdr3_nt: TGTGCCAGCAGCTTAAATGGGGCAGTATTCACAGATACGCAGTATTTT; cdr3_aa: CASSLNGAVFTDTQYF; v_call: TRBV7-3; d_call: .; clone_size: .; j_call: TRBJ2-3
cdr3_nt: TGTGCCAGCAGTTGGGGGCAGGGTGACTATGGCTACACCTTC; cdr3_aa: CASSWGQGDYGYTF; v_call: TRBV6-4; d_call: .; clone_size: .; j_call: TRBJ1-2
cdr3_nt: TGTGCCAGCAGTTACAGGGAGGGGAACACTGAAGCTTTCTTT; cdr3_aa: CASSYREGNTEAFF; v_call: TRBV6-5; d_call: .; clone_size: .; j_call: TRBJ1-1
cdr3_nt: TGTGCCAGCAGTTACGGACAGGGAGGGGATAAAGCTTTCTTT; cdr3_aa: CASSYGQGGDKAFF; v_call: TRBV6-6; d_call: TRBD1; clone_size: .; j_call: TRBJ1-1
cdr3_nt: TGTGCCAGCAGCCAACTCTGGCAAACGAACACCGGGGAGCTGTTTTTT; cdr3_aa: CASSQLWQTNTGELFF; v_call: TRBV14; d_call: .; clone_size: .; j_call: TRBJ2-2
cdr3_nt: TGCGCCAGCAGCTTGGGACAGAGCTCCTACAATGAGCAGTTCTTC; cdr3_aa: CASSLGQSSYNEQFF; v_call: TRBV5-1; d_call: .; clone_size: few; j_call: TRBJ2-1
cdr3_nt: TGCGCCAGCAGCTTGGCGGTAGTGAATGAGCAGTTCTTC; cdr3_aa: CASSLAVVNEQFF; v_call: TRBV5-1; d_call: .; clone_size: .; j_call: TRBJ2-1
cdr3_nt: TGTGCCATCAGTCCCTCGCCGGTGCGGAACACTGAAGCTTTCTTT; cdr3_aa: CAISPSPVRNTEAFF; v_call: TRBV10-3; d_call: .; clone_size: .; j_call: TRBJ1-1
cdr3_nt: TGTGCCAGCAGCTTAGGGGGGGGCAACTTGGAGACCCAGTACTTC; cdr3_aa: CASSLGGGNLETQYF; v_call: TRBV7-6; d_call: .; clone_size: .; j_call: TRBJ2-5
cdr3_nt: TGCGCCAGCAGTTCGCCGACAGGGGCACTCTGGAGCAATCAGCCCCAGCATTTT; cdr3_aa: CASSSPTGALWSNQPQHF; v_call: TRBV5-1; d_call: TRBD1; clone_size: .; j_call: TRBJ1-5
cdr3_nt: TGTGCCAGCAGCAAAGAGGGAAGCCCCAACAGGGGGCAAGGAAACACCATATATTTT; cdr3_aa: CASSKEGSPNRGQGNTIYF; v_call: TRBV21-1; d_call: .; clone_size: few; j_call: TRBJ1-3
cdr3_nt: TGTGCCAGCAGCCCCGGGTTCGACTATGGCTACACCTTC; cdr3_aa: CASSPGFDYGYTF; v_call: TRBV11-1; d_call: .; clone_size: .; j_call: TRBJ1-2
cdr3_nt: TGTGCCAGCAGCTCGGGTGAAGGGGCCAACGTCCTGACTTTC; cdr3_aa: CASSSGEGANVLTF; v_call: TRBV2; d_call: .; clone_size: .; j_call: TRBJ2-6
cdr3_nt: TGTGCCAGCAGCCCTGCGACAGGGGAGGGCGAGACCCAGTACTTC; cdr3_aa: CASSPATGEGETQYF; v_call: TRBV7-8; d_call: .; clone_size: .; j_call: TRBJ2-5
cdr3_nt: TGTGCCAGCAGCTGGGACAGACCAATGAACACTGAAGCTTTCTTT; cdr3_aa: CASSWDRPMNTEAFF; v_call: TRBV5-5; d_call: TRBD1; clone_size: .; j_call: TRBJ1-1
cdr3_nt: TGTGCCAGCAGTTCGCGGGTTAGTACCGGAAACACCATATATTTT; cdr3_aa: CASSSRVSTGNTIYF; v_call: TRBV4-2; d_call: .; clone_size: .; j_call: TRBJ1-3
cdr3_nt: TGTGCCAGCACTCAGAGGACCCCGGGGGGGGCTTTCTTT; cdr3_aa: CASTQRTPGGAFF; v_call: TRBV2; d_call: .; clone_size: .; j_call: TRBJ1-1
cdr3_nt: TGTGCCAGCTCCGGGGCACTAGCGGGACCCAATGAGCAGTTCTTC; cdr3_aa: CASSGALAGPNEQFF; v_call: TRBV7-9; d_call: TRBD2; clone_size: once; j_call: TRBJ2-1
cdr3_nt: TGTGCCAGCAGTGTTCGAGGCCGGGGCACAGATACGCAGTATTTT; cdr3_aa: CASSVRGRGTDTQYF; v_call: TRBV2; d_call: .; clone_size: .; j_call: TRBJ2-3
cdr3_nt: TGTGCCAGCAGTTCACGGTGGAGCACTGAAGCTTTCTTT; cdr3_aa: CASSSRWSTEAFF; v_call: TRBV27; d_call: .; clone_size: .; j_call: TRBJ1-1
cdr3_nt: TGCGCCAGCAGCCAGACAGGGGGGTACACTGAAGCTTTCTTT; cdr3_aa: CASSQTGGYTEAFF; v_call: TRBV5-1; d_call: TRBD1; clone_size: .; j_call: TRBJ1-1
cdr3_nt: TGTGCCAGCAGCTTATGTCACAGGGTGGTTTCTGAAGCTTTCTTT; cdr3_aa: CASSLCHRVVSEAFF; v_call: TRBV7-7; d_call: .; clone_size: .; j_call: TRBJ1-1
cdr3_nt: TGTGCCAGCAGCTTAAACGAGGGCGATGGCTACACCTTC; cdr3_aa: CASSLNEGDGYTF; v_call: TRBV7-9; d_call: .; clone_size: .; j_call: TRBJ1-2
cdr3_nt: TGTGCCAGTAGTAAGACCAGCGAAAATCAGCCCCAGCATTTT; cdr3_aa: CASSKTSENQPQHF; v_call: TRBV19; d_call: .; clone_size: .; j_call: TRBJ1-5
cdr3_nt: TGTGCCACCAGCCTTCGGACTAGCGGGGGGAATGAGCAGTTCTTC; cdr3_aa: CATSLRTSGGNEQFF; v_call: TRBV15; d_call: TRBD2; clone_size: .; j_call: TRBJ2-1
cdr3_nt: TGTGCCAGCAGGAGCGAAATAGCGGGGGGGGAAGAGACCCAGTACTTC; cdr3_aa: CASRSEIAGGEETQYF; v_call: TRBV3-1/TRBV3-2; d_call: TRBD2; clone_size: .; j_call: TRBJ2-5
cdr3_nt: TGCGCCAGCAGCCAAGAGATGCACGGAGCTTATAACTATGGCTACACCTTC; cdr3_aa: CASSQEMHGAYNYGYTF; v_call: TRBV4-1; d_call: .; clone_size: .; j_call: TRBJ1-2
cdr3_nt: TGTGCCAGCAGCGGCACTGGGGGGGGCCCGCCCCAGCATTTT; cdr3_aa: CASSGTGGGPPQHF; v_call: TRBV27; d_call: .; clone_size: .; j_call: TRBJ1-5
cdr3_nt: TGTGCCAGCAGCAGTGACGGGACTAGCGGGGGCCTAACGGAGACCCAGTACTTC; cdr3_aa: CASSSDGTSGGLTETQYF; v_call: TRBV21-1; d_call: .; clone_size: .; j_call: TRBJ2-5
cdr3_nt: TGTGCCAGCAGCAAGGGGAACAGGGGGTCGTTTCAAGAGACCCAGTACTTC; cdr3_aa: CASSKGNRGSFQETQYF; v_call: TRBV7-2; d_call: TRBD1; clone_size: .; j_call: TRBJ2-5
cdr3_nt: TGCAGCGTTGTAGGAAAGCGGGGATACAATGAGCAGTTCTTC; cdr3_aa: CSVVGKRGYNEQFF; v_call: TRBV29-1; d_call: TRBD2; clone_size: .; j_call: TRBJ2-1
cdr3_nt: TGTGCCAGCAGCCTAGCTGGCGATACGCAGTATTTT; cdr3_aa: CASSLAGDTQYF; v_call: TRBV11-2; d_call: .; clone_size: .; j_call: TRBJ2-3
cdr3_nt: TGTGCCAGCAGCCAGAACAGGGGCGGAAACACCATATATTTT; cdr3_aa: CASSQNRGGNTIYF; v_call: TRBV3-1/TRBV3-2; d_call: TRBD1; clone_size: .; j_call: TRBJ1-3
cdr3_nt: TGTGCCAGCAGCTACGACGGGGGGCGGAACTATGGCTACACCTTC; cdr3_aa: CASSYDGGRNYGYTF; v_call: TRBV5-6; d_call: .; clone_size: .; j_call: TRBJ1-2